This is a list of T cell receptor beta chains from one sample in a study of Tregs in tolerant kidney transplant recipients. Antigens for these TCRs are unknown. Repertoires were generated with immunoSEQ multiplex PCR, while TCRdb's copy carries only in-frame clones and drops some. The sample has about 15,000 clones; roughly 50% are singletons. This sample comprised CD4+ T cells from blood cultured with allogeneic cells, obtained before the transplant. These receptor sequences come from a human patient who received a combined kidney and bone marrow transplant. The CDR3 runs from the conserved cysteine through the conserved F or W. D genes are given only for firm matches. The listing skips clone size in some rows; elsewhere it reads once, few, many or a size class.

clone size: few
V gene: TRBV2
J gene: TRBJ1-6
D gene: .
CDR3 protein: CASSVERSVGNSPLHF
CDR3 DNA: TGTGCCAGCAGTGTGGAGAGGTCAGTCGGGAATTCCCCCCTCCACTTT

clone size: once
V gene: TRBV30
J gene: TRBJ1-5
D gene: .
CDR3 protein: CAWSVSRKPNQPQHF
CDR3 DNA: TGTGCCTGGAGTGTAAGTAGAAAGCCCAATCAGCCCCAGCATTTT

clone size: .
V gene: TRBV5-4
J gene: TRBJ2-1
D gene: TRBD2
CDR3 protein: CASSSGGPGKFF
CDR3 DNA: TGTGCCAGCAGCTCGGGAGGGCCGGGAAAGTTCTTC

clone size: .
V gene: TRBV4-1
J gene: TRBJ1-2
D gene: TRBD1
CDR3 protein: CASSRATGAGYTF
CDR3 DNA: TGCGCCAGCAGCCGCGCCACAGGGGCGGGCTACACCTTC

clone size: .
V gene: TRBV6-4
J gene: TRBJ1-3
D gene: TRBD1
CDR3 protein: CASSPDRVSNTIYF
CDR3 DNA: TGTGCCAGCAGCCCGGACAGGGTTTCCAACACCATATATTTT

clone size: .
V gene: TRBV7-9
J gene: TRBJ2-7
D gene: .
CDR3 protein: CASSSPRGYSYEQYF
CDR3 DNA: TGTGCCAGCAGCTCACCGCGAGGGTACTCCTACGAGCAGTACTTC

clone size: .
V gene: TRBV7-3
J gene: TRBJ2-3
D gene: TRBD2
CDR3 protein: CASSLGGGLTDTQYF
CDR3 DNA: TGTGCCAGCAGCTTAGGCGGGGGGCTTACAGATACGCAGTATTTT

clone size: .
V gene: TRBV7-6
J gene: TRBJ1-1
D gene: TRBD1
CDR3 protein: CASSSTGRGNTEAFF
CDR3 DNA: TGTGCCAGCAGCTCGACAGGGCGAGGGAACACTGAAGCTTTCTTT

clone size: .
V gene: TRBV5-1
J gene: TRBJ2-2
D gene: TRBD1
CDR3 protein: CASRGGWATGELFF
CDR3 DNA: TGCGCCAGCAGAGGGGGCTGGGCGACTGGGGAGCTGTTTTTT

clone size: .
V gene: TRBV27
J gene: TRBJ2-7
D gene: .
CDR3 protein: CASNPTRAGEQYF
CDR3 DNA: TGTGCCAGCAACCCTACACGGGCGGGGGAGCAGTACTTC

clone size: medium-sized
V gene: TRBV19
J gene: TRBJ1-2
D gene: TRBD1
CDR3 protein: CATSRQGLDYGYTF
CDR3 DNA: TGTGCCACGTCACGACAGGGTCTAGACTATGGCTACACCTTC

clone size: .
V gene: TRBV6-6
J gene: TRBJ1-1
D gene: .
CDR3 protein: CASSPKPRGSTEAFF
CDR3 DNA: TGTGCCAGCAGCCCGAAGCCTCGGGGGTCCACTGAAGCTTTCTTT

clone size: few
V gene: TRBV9
J gene: TRBJ2-3
D gene: .
CDR3 protein: CASTVGLSPFTDTQYF
CDR3 DNA: TGTGCCAGCACCGTGGGGCTCTCCCCTTTCACAGATACGCAGTATTTT

clone size: .
V gene: TRBV10-3
J gene: TRBJ1-4
D gene: .
CDR3 protein: CASRSGERREKLFF
CDR3 DNA: TGTGCCAGCAGATCGGGGGAAAGGAGGGAAAAACTGTTTTTT

clone size: once
V gene: TRBV5-1
J gene: TRBJ2-2
D gene: TRBD1
CDR3 protein: CASSWGTGQDTGELFF
CDR3 DNA: TGCGCCAGCAGCTGGGGGACAGGGCAGGACACCGGGGAGCTGTTTTTT

clone size: .
V gene: TRBV5-1
J gene: TRBJ2-3
D gene: TRBD2
CDR3 protein: CASSLRLAGFTDTQYF
CDR3 DNA: TGCGCCAGCAGCTTGAGGCTAGCGGGATTCACAGATACGCAGTATTTT

clone size: .
V gene: TRBV9
J gene: TRBJ1-1
D gene: .
CDR3 protein: CASSVGPGGRGAFF
CDR3 DNA: TGTGCCAGCAGCGTAGGTCCGGGGGGTAGAGGAGCTTTCTTT

clone size: medium-sized
V gene: TRBV2
J gene: TRBJ2-1
D gene: TRBD2
CDR3 protein: CASSLGLAGNEQFF
CDR3 DNA: TGTGCCAGCAGCCTAGGACTAGCGGGAAATGAGCAGTTCTTC

clone size: few
V gene: TRBV25-1
J gene: TRBJ1-1
D gene: .
CDR3 protein: CASSIQGNTEAFF
CDR3 DNA: TGTGCCAGCAGTATACAGGGGAACACTGAAGCTTTCTTT

clone size: once
V gene: TRBV6-1
J gene: TRBJ2-7
D gene: TRBD2
CDR3 protein: CASSGLAGGLNEQYF
CDR3 DNA: TGTGCCAGCAGTGGACTAGCGGGAGGCCTGAACGAGCAGTACTTC

clone size: .
V gene: TRBV6-1
J gene: TRBJ2-1
D gene: TRBD1
CDR3 protein: CATIRDRALYNEQFF
CDR3 DNA: TGTGCGACCATACGGGACAGGGCTCTCTACAATGAGCAGTTCTTC

clone size: .
V gene: TRBV5-3
J gene: TRBJ2-7
D gene: .
CDR3 protein: CASSFEGGLYEQYF
CDR3 DNA: TGTGCCAGCAGCTTCGAGGGCGGGTTGTATGAGCAGTACTTC

clone size: .
V gene: TRBV5-1
J gene: TRBJ2-7
D gene: TRBD2
CDR3 protein: CASSHRGLARTYEQYF
CDR3 DNA: TGCGCCAGCAGCCATCGGGGACTAGCGAGAACCTACGAGCAGTACTTC

clone size: .
V gene: TRBV7-9
J gene: TRBJ2-5
D gene: TRBD1
CDR3 protein: CASSQGQDPGETQYF
CDR3 DNA: TGTGCCAGCAGCCAAGGACAGGACCCAGGGGAGACCCAGTACTTC

clone size: .
V gene: TRBV5-4
J gene: TRBJ1-6
D gene: .
CDR3 protein: CARSLDHSPLHF
CDR3 DNA: TGTGCCAGAAGCTTGGATCATTCCCCCCTCCACTTT

clone size: .
V gene: TRBV7-6
J gene: TRBJ1-5
D gene: .
CDR3 protein: CASSLGQNQPQHF
CDR3 DNA: TGTGCCAGCAGCTTGGGACAAAATCAGCCCCAGCATTTT

clone size: .
V gene: TRBV2
J gene: TRBJ1-5
D gene: .
CDR3 protein: CASTGNGGRDQPQHF
CDR3 DNA: TGTGCCAGCACGGGAAATGGAGGGAGAGATCAGCCCCAGCATTTT

clone size: few
V gene: TRBV10-3
J gene: TRBJ2-7
D gene: .
CDR3 protein: CAISGTGFSYEQYF
CDR3 DNA: TGTGCCATCAGTGGAACAGGGTTCTCCTACGAGCAGTACTTC

clone size: few
V gene: TRBV7-9
J gene: TRBJ1-6
D gene: .
CDR3 protein: CASSLQGLVLHF
CDR3 DNA: TGTGCCAGCAGCTTGCAGGGACTCGTCCTCCACTTT

clone size: .
V gene: TRBV4-2
J gene: TRBJ2-1
D gene: TRBD2
CDR3 protein: CASSHGTSGRNEQFF
CDR3 DNA: TGTGCCAGCAGCCACGGGACTAGCGGGAGGAATGAGCAGTTCTTC

clone size: few
V gene: TRBV5-1
J gene: TRBJ1-2
D gene: .
CDR3 protein: CASSSGGVNYGYTF
CDR3 DNA: TGCGCCAGCAGCTCGGGCGGGGTTAACTATGGCTACACCTTC

clone size: few
V gene: TRBV27
J gene: TRBJ1-1
D gene: .
CDR3 protein: CASSFRRNTEAFF
CDR3 DNA: TGTGCCAGCAGTTTCCGGAGGAACACTGAAGCTTTCTTT

clone size: once
V gene: TRBV5-1
J gene: TRBJ2-7
D gene: .
CDR3 protein: CASSLGLGQGEQYF
CDR3 DNA: TGCGCCAGCAGCTTGGGGTTGGGGCAGGGGGAGCAGTACTTC

clone size: .
V gene: TRBV4-3
J gene: TRBJ2-2
D gene: .
CDR3 protein: CASSHSPGPGRELFF
CDR3 DNA: TGCGCCAGCAGCCATTCGCCAGGGCCTGGCCGGGAGCTGTTTTTT

clone size: .
V gene: TRBV7-6
J gene: TRBJ2-3
D gene: .
CDR3 protein: CASSLTREGADTQYF
CDR3 DNA: TGTGCCAGCAGCTTAACCAGGGAGGGGGCAGATACGCAGTATTTT

clone size: .
V gene: TRBV29-1
J gene: TRBJ1-2
D gene: .
CDR3 protein: CSVRRQGYGYTF
CDR3 DNA: TGCAGCGTAAGGCGCCAGGGTTATGGCTACACCTTC

clone size: medium-sized
V gene: TRBV4-3
J gene: TRBJ2-7
D gene: TRBD1
CDR3 protein: CASSHRRGRTYEQYF
CDR3 DNA: TGCGCCAGCAGCCACCGCAGGGGGCGGACCTACGAGCAGTACTTC

clone size: few
V gene: TRBV7-6
J gene: TRBJ2-1
D gene: TRBD1
CDR3 protein: CASSLIPGQGHNEQFF
CDR3 DNA: TGTGCCAGCAGCTTAATCCCGGGACAGGGCCACAATGAGCAGTTCTTC

clone size: few
V gene: TRBV4-3
J gene: TRBJ2-1
D gene: .
CDR3 protein: CASSPQWRISYNEQFF
CDR3 DNA: TGCGCCAGCAGCCCCCAGTGGCGGATCTCATACAATGAGCAGTTCTTC

clone size: .
V gene: TRBV18
J gene: TRBJ2-1
D gene: .
CDR3 protein: CASSPLTPQGLSYNEQFF
CDR3 DNA: TGTGCCAGCTCACCACTCACACCCCAGGGTTTATCCTACAATGAGCAGTTCTTC

clone size: .
V gene: TRBV5-4
J gene: TRBJ2-7
D gene: .
CDR3 protein: CASNDRLVPYEQYF
CDR3 DNA: TGTGCCAGCAACGATAGACTAGTGCCCTACGAGCAGTACTTC

clone size: few
V gene: TRBV5-1
J gene: TRBJ1-1
D gene: .
CDR3 protein: CASSLSQGFTEAFF
CDR3 DNA: TGCGCCAGCAGCTTGTCTCAGGGGTTCACTGAAGCTTTCTTT

clone size: .
V gene: TRBV28
J gene: TRBJ2-2
D gene: TRBD2
CDR3 protein: CASSSPFERGNTGELFF
CDR3 DNA: TGTGCCAGCAGTTCACCTTTTGAGCGGGGGAACACCGGGGAGCTGTTTTTT

clone size: .
V gene: TRBV4-1
J gene: TRBJ2-5
D gene: TRBD2
CDR3 protein: CASSPRLAGEGETQYF
CDR3 DNA: TGCGCCAGCAGCCCGAGACTAGCGGGAGAAGGGGAGACCCAGTACTTC

clone size: .
V gene: TRBV7-2
J gene: TRBJ1-2
D gene: .
CDR3 protein: CASSQYRNYGYTF
CDR3 DNA: TGTGCCAGCAGCCAATACAGGAACTATGGCTACACCTTC

clone size: .
V gene: TRBV5-1
J gene: TRBJ2-1
D gene: .
CDR3 protein: CASRLRAGQNYNEQFF
CDR3 DNA: TGCGCCAGCAGGTTGCGCGCGGGACAGAACTACAATGAGCAGTTCTTC

clone size: medium-sized
V gene: TRBV29-1
J gene: TRBJ2-3
D gene: TRBD2
CDR3 protein: CSVCFQERGGTDTQYF
CDR3 DNA: TGCAGCGTTTGTTTCCAGGAGCGGGGGGGCACAGATACGCAGTATTTT

clone size: .
V gene: TRBV5-1
J gene: TRBJ2-3
D gene: .
CDR3 protein: CASSLGSTQYF
CDR3 DNA: TGCGCCAGCAGCCTGGGGAGTACGCAGTATTTT

clone size: few
V gene: TRBV7-3
J gene: TRBJ2-4
D gene: .
CDR3 protein: CASSPEGLAGNIQYF
CDR3 DNA: TGTGCCAGCAGCCCAGAAGGGTTGGCGGGAAACATTCAGTACTTC

clone size: medium-sized
V gene: TRBV27
J gene: TRBJ2-1
D gene: .
CDR3 protein: CASSFLGRSSEQFF
CDR3 DNA: TGTGCCAGCAGTTTCCTTGGGCGAAGCAGTGAGCAGTTCTTC